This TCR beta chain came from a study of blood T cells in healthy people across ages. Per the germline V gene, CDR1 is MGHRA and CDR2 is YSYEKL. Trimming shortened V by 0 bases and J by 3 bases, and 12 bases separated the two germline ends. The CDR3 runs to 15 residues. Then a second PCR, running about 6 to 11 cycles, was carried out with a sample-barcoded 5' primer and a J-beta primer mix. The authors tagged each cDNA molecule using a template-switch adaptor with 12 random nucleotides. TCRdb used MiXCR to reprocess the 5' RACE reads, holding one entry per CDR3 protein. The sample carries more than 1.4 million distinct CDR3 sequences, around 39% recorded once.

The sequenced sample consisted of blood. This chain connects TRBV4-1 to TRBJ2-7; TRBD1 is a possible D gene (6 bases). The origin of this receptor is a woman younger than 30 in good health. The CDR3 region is CASSQEQGHYYEQYF. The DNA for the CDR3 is TGCGCCAGCAGCCAAGAACAGGGCCACTACTACGAGCAGTACTTC.